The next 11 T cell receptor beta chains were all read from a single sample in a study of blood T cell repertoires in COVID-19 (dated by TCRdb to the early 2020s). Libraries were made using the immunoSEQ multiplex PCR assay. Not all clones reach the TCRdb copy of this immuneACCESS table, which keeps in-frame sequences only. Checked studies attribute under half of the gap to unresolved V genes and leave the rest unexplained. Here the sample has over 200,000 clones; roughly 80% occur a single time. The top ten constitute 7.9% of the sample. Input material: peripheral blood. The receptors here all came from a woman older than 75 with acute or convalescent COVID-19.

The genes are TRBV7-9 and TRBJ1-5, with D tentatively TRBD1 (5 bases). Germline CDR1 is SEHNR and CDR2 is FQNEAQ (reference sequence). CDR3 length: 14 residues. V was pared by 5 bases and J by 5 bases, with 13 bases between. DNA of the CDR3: TGTGCCAGCAGCCCGGGAGGGGCGCATCAGCCCCAGCATTTT. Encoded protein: CASSPGGAHQPQHF. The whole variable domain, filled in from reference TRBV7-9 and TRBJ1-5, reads DTGVSQNPRHKITKRGQNVTFRCDPISEHNRLYWYRQTLGQGPEFLTYFQNEAQLEKSRLLSDRFSAERPKGSFSTLEIQRTEQGDSAMYLCASSPGGAHQPQHFGDGTRLSIL.

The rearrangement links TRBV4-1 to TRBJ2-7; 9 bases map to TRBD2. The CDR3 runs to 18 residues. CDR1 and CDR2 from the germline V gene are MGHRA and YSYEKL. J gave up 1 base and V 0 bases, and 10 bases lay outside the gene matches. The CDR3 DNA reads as TGCGCCAGCAGCCAAGATTGGGATCCTAGCGGGGTGTCCTACGAGCAGTACTTC. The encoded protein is CASSQDWDPSGVSYEQYF.

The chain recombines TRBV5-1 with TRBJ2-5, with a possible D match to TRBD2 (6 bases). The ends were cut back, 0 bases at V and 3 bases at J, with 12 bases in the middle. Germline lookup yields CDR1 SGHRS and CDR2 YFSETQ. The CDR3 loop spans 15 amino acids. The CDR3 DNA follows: TGCGCCAGCAGCTTGGCAGCGGGCTTCGAAGAGACCCAGTACTTC. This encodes CASSLAAGFEETQYF.

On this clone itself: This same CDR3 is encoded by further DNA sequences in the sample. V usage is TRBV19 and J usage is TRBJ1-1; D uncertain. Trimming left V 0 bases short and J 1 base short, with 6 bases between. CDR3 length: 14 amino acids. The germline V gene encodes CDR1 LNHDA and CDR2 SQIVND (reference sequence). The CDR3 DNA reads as TGTGCCAGTAGTATAGATACAGAGAACACTGAAGCTTTCTTT. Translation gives CASSIDTENTEAFF.

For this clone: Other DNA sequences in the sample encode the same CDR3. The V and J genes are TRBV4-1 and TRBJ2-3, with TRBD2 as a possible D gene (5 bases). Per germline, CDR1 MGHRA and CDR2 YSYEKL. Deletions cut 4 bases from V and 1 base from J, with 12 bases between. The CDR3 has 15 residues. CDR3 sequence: CASSPSGGRTDTQYF. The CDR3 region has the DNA TGCGCCAGCAGCCCGAGCGGCGGACGCACAGATACGCAGTATTTT.

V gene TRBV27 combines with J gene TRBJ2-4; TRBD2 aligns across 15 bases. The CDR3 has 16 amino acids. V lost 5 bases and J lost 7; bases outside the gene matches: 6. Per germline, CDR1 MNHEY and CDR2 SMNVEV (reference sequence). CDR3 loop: CASSITGTSGRNIQYF. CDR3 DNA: TGTGCCAGCAGTATAACCGGGACTAGCGGGAGGAACATTCAGTACTTC.

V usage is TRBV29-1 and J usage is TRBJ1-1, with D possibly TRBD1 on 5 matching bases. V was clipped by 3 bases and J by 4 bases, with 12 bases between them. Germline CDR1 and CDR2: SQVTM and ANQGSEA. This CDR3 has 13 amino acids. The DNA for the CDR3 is TGCAGCGTTGACAAGGGGTTAGGCACTGAAGCTTTCTTT. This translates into CSVDKGLGTEAFF.

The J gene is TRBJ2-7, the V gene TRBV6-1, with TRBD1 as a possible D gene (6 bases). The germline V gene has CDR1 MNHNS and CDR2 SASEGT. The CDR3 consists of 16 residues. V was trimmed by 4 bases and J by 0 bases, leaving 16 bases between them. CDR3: CASSAVDRPSSYEQYF. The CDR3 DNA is TGTGCCAGCAGTGCGGTAGACAGGCCAAGCTCCTACGAGCAGTACTTC.

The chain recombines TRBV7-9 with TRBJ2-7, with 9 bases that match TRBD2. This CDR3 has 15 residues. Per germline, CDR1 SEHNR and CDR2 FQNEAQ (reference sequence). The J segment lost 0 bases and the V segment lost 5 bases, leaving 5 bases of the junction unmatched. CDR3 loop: CASSASGASSYEQYF. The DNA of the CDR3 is TGTGCCAGCAGCGCTAGCGGGGCCAGCTCCTACGAGCAGTACTTC.

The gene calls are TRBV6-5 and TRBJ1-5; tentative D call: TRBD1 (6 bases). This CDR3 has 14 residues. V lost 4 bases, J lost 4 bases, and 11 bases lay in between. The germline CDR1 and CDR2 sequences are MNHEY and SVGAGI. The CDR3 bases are TGTGCCAGCAGTTCTGGACAGCATAATCAGCCCCAGCATTTT. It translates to CASSSGQHNQPQHF.

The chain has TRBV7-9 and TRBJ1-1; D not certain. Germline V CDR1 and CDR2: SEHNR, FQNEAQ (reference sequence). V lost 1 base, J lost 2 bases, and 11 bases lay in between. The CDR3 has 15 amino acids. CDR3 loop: CASSLEGALNTEAFF. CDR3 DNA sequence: TGTGCCAGCAGCTTAGAGGGAGCCTTAAACACTGAAGCTTTCTTT.